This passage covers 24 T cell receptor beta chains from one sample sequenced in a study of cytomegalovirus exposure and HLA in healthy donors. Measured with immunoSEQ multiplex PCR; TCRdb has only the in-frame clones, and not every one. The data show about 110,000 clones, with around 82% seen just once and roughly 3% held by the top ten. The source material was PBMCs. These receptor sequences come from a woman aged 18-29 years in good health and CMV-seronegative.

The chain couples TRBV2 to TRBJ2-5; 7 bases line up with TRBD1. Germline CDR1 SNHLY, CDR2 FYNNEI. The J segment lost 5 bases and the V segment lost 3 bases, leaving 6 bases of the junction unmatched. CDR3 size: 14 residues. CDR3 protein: CASSETGSYETQYF. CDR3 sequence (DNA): TGTGCCAGCAGTGAGACAGGGAGTTACGAGACCCAGTACTTC.

The CDR3 reads CASSSPGQPNTEAFF. In DNA form, the CDR3 reads TGTGCCAGCAGTTCTCCGGGACAGCCGAACACTGAAGCTTTCTTT. V is TRBV28 and J is TRBJ1-1; TRBD1 agrees at 7 bases. V was clipped by 4 bases and J by 1 base; unmatched bases: 6. This CDR3 has 15 amino acids. Germline V gives CDR1 MDHEN, CDR2 SYDVKM. The complete variable domain, with remaining parts taken from reference TRBV28 and TRBJ1-1, reads DVKVTQSSRYLVKRTGEKVFLECVQDMDHENMFWYRQDPGLGLRLIYFSYDVKMKEKGDIPEGYSVSREKKERFSLILESASTNQTSMYLCASSSPGQPNTEAFFGQGTRLTVV.

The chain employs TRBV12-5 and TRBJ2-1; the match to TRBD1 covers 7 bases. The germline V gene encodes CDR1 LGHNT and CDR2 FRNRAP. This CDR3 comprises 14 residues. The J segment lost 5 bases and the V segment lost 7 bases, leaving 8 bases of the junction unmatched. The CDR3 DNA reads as TGTGCTAGTGACCTGGACAGGCAGCACAATGAGCAGTTCTTC. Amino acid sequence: CASDLDRQHNEQFF.

The CDR3 DNA follows: TGTGCCAGCAACCCTAGCGGGGGGGCAGATACGCAGTATTTT. Its translation: CASNPSGGADTQYF. This chain connects TRBV28 to TRBJ2-3, with TRBD2 identical over 12 bases. Trimming at V came to 7 bases and at J to 4 bases, leaving 3 bases not matched to a gene. This CDR3 has 14 amino acids. Germline V gene data show CDR1 as MDHEN and CDR2 as SYDVKM.

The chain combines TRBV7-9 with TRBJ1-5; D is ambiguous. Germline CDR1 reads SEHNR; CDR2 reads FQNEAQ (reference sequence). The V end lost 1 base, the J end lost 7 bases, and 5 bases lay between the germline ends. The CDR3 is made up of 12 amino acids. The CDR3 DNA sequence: TGTGCCAGCAGCTTAGGTTCGCAGCCCCAGCATTTT. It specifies CASSLGSQPQHF.

The CDR3 DNA reads TGTGCCAGCGGTGGGCAGGGATGGGATTCACCCCTCCACTTT. This gives the protein CASGGQGWDSPLHF. The V call is TRBV6-1, the J call TRBJ1-6; weak D call: TRBD1 (5 bases). This CDR3 has 14 amino acids. V was shortened by 8 bases and J by 8 bases, with 16 bases between the two germline ends. The germline gives CDR1 MNHNS, CDR2 SASEGT.

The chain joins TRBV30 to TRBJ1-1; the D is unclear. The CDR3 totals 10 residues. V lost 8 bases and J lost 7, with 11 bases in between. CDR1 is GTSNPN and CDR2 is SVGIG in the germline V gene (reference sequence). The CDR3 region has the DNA TGTGCCGGCGGGTCAGATGAAGCTTTCTTT. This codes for CAGGSDEAFF.

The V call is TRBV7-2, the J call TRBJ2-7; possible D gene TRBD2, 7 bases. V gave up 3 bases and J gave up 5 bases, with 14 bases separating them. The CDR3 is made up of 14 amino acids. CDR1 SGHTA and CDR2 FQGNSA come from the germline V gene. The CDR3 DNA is TGTGCCAGCAGCTTTCGGACCGGGGGGCACGAGCAGTACTTC. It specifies CASSFRTGGHEQYF.

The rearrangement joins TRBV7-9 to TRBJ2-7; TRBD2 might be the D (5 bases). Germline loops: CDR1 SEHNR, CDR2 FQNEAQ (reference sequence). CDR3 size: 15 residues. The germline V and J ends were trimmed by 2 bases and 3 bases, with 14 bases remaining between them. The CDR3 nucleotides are TGTGCCAGCAGCTTACTCTTTCCGGGAATCTACGAGCAGTACTTC. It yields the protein CASSLLFPGIYEQYF.

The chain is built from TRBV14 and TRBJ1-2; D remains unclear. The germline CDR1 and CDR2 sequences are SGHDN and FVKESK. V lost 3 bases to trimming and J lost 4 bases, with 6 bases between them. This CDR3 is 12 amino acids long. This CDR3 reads CASSQSAYGYTF. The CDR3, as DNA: TGTGCCAGCAGCCAGAGTGCCTATGGCTACACCTTC.

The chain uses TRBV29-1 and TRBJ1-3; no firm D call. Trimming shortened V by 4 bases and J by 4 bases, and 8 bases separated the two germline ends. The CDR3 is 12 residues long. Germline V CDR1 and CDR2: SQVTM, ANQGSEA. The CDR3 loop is CSVAGRGNTIYF. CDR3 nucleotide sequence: TGCAGCGTTGCTGGGAGGGGAAACACCATATATTTT.

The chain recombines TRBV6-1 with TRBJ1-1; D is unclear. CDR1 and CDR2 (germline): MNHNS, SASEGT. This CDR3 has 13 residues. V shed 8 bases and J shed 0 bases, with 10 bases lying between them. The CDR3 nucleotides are TGTGCCAGCTCCGTCCAGGTGAACACTGAAGCTTTCTTT. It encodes CASSVQVNTEAFF.

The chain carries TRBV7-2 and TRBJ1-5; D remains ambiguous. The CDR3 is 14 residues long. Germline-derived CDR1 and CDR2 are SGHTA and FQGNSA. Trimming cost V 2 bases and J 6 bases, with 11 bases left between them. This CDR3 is CASSLLSGPQPQHF. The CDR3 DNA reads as TGTGCCAGCAGCTTATTATCAGGCCCTCAGCCCCAGCATTTT. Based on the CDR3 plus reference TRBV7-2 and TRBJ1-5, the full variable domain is GAGVSQSPSNKVTEKGKDVELRCDPISGHTALYWYRQSLGQGLEFLIYFQGNSAPDKSGLPSDRFSAERTGGSVSTLTIQRTQQEDSAVYLCASSLLSGPQPQHFGDGTRLSIL.

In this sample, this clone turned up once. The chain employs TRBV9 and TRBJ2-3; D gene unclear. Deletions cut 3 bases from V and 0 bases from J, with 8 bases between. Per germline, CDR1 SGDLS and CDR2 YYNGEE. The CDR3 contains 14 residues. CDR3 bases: TGTGCCAGCAGCGGAAAGACTAGCACAGATACGCAGTATTTT. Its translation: CASSGKTSTDTQYF.

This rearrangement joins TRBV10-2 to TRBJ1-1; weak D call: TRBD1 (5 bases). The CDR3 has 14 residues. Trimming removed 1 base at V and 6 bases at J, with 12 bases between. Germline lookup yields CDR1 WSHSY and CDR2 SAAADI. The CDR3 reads CASSEYPGLSEAFF. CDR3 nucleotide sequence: TGCGCCAGCAGTGAGTACCCGGGACTGTCTGAAGCTTTCTTT.

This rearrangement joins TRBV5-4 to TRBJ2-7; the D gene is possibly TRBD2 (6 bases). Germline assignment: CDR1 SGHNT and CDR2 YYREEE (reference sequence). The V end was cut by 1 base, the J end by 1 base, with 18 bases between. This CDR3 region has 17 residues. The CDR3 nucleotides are TGTGCCAGCAGCTTGTTTGGAGGGAATATTATTTCCTACGAGCAGTACTTC. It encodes CASSLFGGNIISYEQYF.

The chain's CDR3 is CASGLDSSFADTF. CDR3 DNA: TGTGCTAGTGGTTTGGACAGCTCCTTCGCCGACACCTTC. This chain links TRBV12-5 with TRBJ1-2; D not certain. The CDR3 spans 13 residues. Germline V gene lookup returns CDR1 LGHNT and CDR2 FRNRAP. Trimming cost V 1 base and J 12 bases, with 15 bases left between them.

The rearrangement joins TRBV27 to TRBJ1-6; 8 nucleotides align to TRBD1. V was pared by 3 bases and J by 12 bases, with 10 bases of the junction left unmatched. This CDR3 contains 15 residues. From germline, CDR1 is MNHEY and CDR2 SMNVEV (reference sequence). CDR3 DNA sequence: TGTGCCAGCAGTTTTACCGGGACAGGAACTCTACCCCTCCACTTT. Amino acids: CASSFTGTGTLPLHF.

Here the CDR3 DNA reads TGTGCCAGCAGTTACTCGATAACAGGCAATCAGCCCCAGCATTTT. Protein sequence: CASSYSITGNQPQHF. V usage is TRBV6-5 and J usage is TRBJ1-5; no definite D call. The V and J ends lost 0 bases and 2 bases respectively, with 8 bases between them. The CDR3 runs to 15 residues. The V gene's germline CDR1 is MNHEY and CDR2 SVGAGI.

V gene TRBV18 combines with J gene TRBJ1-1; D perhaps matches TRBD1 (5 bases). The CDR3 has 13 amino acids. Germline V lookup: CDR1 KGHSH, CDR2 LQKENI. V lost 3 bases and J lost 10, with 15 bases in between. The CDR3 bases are TGTGCCAGCTCACCGCCGGGGAGGGACCGAGCTTTCTTT. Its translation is CASSPPGRDRAFF.

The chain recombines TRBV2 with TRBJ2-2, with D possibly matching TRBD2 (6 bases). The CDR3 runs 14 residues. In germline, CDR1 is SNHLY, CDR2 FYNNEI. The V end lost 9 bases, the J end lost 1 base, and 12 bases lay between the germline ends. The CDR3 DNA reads TGTGCCAGGGGGCAGGAGGGGAACACCGGGGAGCTGTTTTTT. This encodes CARGQEGNTGELFF.

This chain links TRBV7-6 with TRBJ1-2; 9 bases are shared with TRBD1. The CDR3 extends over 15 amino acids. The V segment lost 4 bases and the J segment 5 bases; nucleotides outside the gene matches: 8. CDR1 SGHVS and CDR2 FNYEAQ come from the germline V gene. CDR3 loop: CASSSLTGGDYGYTF. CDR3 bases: TGTGCCAGCAGCTCGCTGACAGGGGGAGATTATGGCTACACCTTC.

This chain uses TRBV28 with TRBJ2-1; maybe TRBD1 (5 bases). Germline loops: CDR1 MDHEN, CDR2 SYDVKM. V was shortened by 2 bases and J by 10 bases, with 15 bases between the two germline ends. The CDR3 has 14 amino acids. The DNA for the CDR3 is TGTGCCAGCAGTTTACATGTGGTAGGGGTAGAGCAGTTCTTC. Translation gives CASSLHVVGVEQFF.

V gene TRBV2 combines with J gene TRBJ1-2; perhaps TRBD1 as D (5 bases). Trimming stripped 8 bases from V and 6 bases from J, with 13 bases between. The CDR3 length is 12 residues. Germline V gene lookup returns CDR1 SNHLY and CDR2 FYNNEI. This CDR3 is CASGGGWNGYTF. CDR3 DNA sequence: TGTGCCAGCGGGGGGGGATGGAATGGCTACACCTTC.